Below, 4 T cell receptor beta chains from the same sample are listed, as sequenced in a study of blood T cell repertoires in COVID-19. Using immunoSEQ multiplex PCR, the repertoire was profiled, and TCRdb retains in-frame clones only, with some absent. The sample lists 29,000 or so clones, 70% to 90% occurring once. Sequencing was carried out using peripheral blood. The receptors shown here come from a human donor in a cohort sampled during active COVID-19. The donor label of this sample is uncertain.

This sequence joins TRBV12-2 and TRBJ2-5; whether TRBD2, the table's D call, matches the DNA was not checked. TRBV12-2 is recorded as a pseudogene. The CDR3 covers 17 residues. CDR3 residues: CASRLEGSGRGGETQYF. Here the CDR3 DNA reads TGTGCAAGTCGCTTAGAGGGTAGCGGGAGGGGAGGAGAGACCCAGTACTTC.

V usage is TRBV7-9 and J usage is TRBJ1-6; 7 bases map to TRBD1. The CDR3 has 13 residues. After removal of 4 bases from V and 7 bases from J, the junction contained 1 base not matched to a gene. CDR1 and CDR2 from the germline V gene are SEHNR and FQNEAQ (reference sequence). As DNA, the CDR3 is TGTGCCAGCAGCTACAGGGGAAATTCACCCCTCCACTTT. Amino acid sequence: CASSYRGNSPLHF. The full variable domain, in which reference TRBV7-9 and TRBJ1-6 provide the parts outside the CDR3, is DTGVSQNPRHKITKRGQNVTFRCDPISEHNRLYWYRQTLGQGPEFLTYFQNEAQLEKSRLLSDRFSAERPKGSFSTLEIQRTEQGDSAMYLCASSYRGNSPLHFGNGTRLTVT.

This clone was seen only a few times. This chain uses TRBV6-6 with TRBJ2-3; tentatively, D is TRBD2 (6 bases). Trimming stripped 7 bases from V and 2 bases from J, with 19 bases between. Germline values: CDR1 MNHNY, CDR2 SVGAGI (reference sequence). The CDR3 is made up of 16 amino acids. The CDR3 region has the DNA TGTGCCAGCACTCCCCGGCCGGGAGCCGACACAGATACGCAGTATTTT. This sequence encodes CASTPRPGADTDTQYF.

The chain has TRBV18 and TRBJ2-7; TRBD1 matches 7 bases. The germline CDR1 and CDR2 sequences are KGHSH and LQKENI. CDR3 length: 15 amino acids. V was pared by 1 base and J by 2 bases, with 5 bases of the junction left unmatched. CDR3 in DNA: TGTGCCAGCTCACCACTCGGACAGGCTGCCTACGAGCAGTACTTC. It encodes CASSPLGQAAYEQYF.